This TCR beta chain was found in a study of cytomegalovirus exposure and HLA in healthy donors. The study's findings and limits: Most TCR sequences were seen very rarely across donors, but some public TCRs occurred in many. On later analysis, the bulk of CMV-associated TCR beta chains appeared to be HLA-restricted. Clonal expansion, a later analysis showed, was greater in HLA-associated TCR beta chains than in equally common others.

The CDR3 is 12 residues long. V lost 2 bases, J lost 5 bases, and 6 bases lay in between. The germline V gene has CDR1 SGHRS and CDR2 YFSETQ. As concerns this clone: Its antigen is currently unknown.

Amplification used 60 Vbeta primers and 13 Jbeta primers. Produced via immunoSEQ multiplex PCR; TCRdb's table is partial and in-frame only. The sample shows around 150,000 clones, around three quarters of them seen only once. This receptor was taken from a man aged 30 to 39 in good health and CMV-seronegative. Sequenced material: PBMCs. The chain couples TRBV5-1 to TRBJ2-3; D not resolved. The CDR3 DNA reads as TGCGCCAGCAGCTTACCTAGAGATACGCAGTATTTT. Amino acids: CASSLPRDTQYF.